These 26 T cell receptor beta chains originate from one sample sequenced in a study of T-cell memory formation after mild COVID-19. TCRdb re-derived calls from the 5' RACE reads in MiXCR, one entry per CDR3 protein. The table has roughly 300,000 distinct CDR3 sequences, 15% to 20% seen once; the top ten hold more than 20%. The sample was PBMCs or a T cell subset sorted from them (not recorded which). Receptors were obtained from a man aged 18 to 29 who had mild COVID-19 (a few samples of this study predate the infection). Cell type and time point are not known.

CDR3 nucleotides: TGTGCCAGCAGCTTTCTCAACAGGAAAGGTGCAGCAGATACGCAGTATTTT. This codes for CASSFLNRKGAADTQYF. The chain joins TRBV7-9 to TRBJ2-3; D possibly corresponds to TRBD1 (5 bases). Germline CDR1 SEHNR, CDR2 FQNEAQ (reference sequence). The CDR3 runs 17 residues. The ends were cut back, 3 bases at V and 4 bases at J, with 20 bases in the middle.

This clonotype was counted between two and nine times. The genes are TRBV29-1 and TRBJ2-5; D is undetermined. The CDR3 sequence is 14 residues long. Germline V gives CDR1 SQVTM, CDR2 ANQGSEA. The germline V and J ends were trimmed by 6 bases and 0 bases, with 14 bases remaining between them. CDR3 DNA: TGCAGCGTCAGCAATACTTGGTACCAAGAGACCCAGTACTTC. This gives the protein CSVSNTWYQETQYF.

The CDR3: CASSLLDSTAPLHF. The CDR3 region has the DNA TGTGCCAGCAGCCTCTTGGATTCGACCGCACCCCTCCACTTT. The chain carries TRBV6-5 and TRBJ1-6, with unresolved D. The CDR3 contains 14 residues. Germline V gene lookup returns CDR1 MNHEY and CDR2 SVGAGI. The V and J ends lost 6 bases and 11 bases respectively, with 17 bases between them.

There are a few counts of this clonotype. The CDR3 here is CASVTAGGAYNEQFF. In DNA, the CDR3 is TGTGCCAGCGTAACAGCGGGGGGTGCCTACAATGAGCAGTTCTTC. This chain connects TRBV6-5 to TRBJ2-1, with 9 bases aligning to TRBD2. This CDR3 is built from 15 residues. Germline CDR1 MNHEY, CDR2 SVGAGI. Trimming cost V 8 bases and J 2 bases; bases outside gene matches: 7.

This clonotype was counted many times. V and J are TRBV5-1 and TRBJ2-3; a possible D gene is TRBD2 (6 bases). The germline V gene encodes CDR1 SGHRS and CDR2 YFSETQ. CDR3 size: 16 residues. V lost 4 bases, J lost 3 bases, and 18 bases lay in between. In DNA, the CDR3 is TGCGCCAGCAGCGAAGCCCGGGACTCGGGGACAGATACGCAGTATTTT. Translating gives CASSEARDSGTDTQYF.

This clonotype showed up many times. V usage is TRBV6-2 or TRBV6-3 and J usage is TRBJ1-5; D remains unclear. The CDR3 totals 13 residues. CDR1 MNHEY and CDR2 SVGEGT come from the germline V gene. V shed 3 bases and J shed 1 base, with 4 bases lying between them. For the CDR3, the DNA is TGTGCCAGCAGTTATTCCAGCAATCAGCCCCAGCATTTT. It codes for CASSYSSNQPQHF.

This clonotype was found a few times. The chain combines TRBV20-1 with TRBJ2-7, with D possibly being TRBD2 (7 bases). V dropped 6 bases and J dropped 2 bases, with 17 bases sitting between them. CDR3 length: 14 amino acids. Germline V gene data show CDR1 as DFQATT and CDR2 as SNEGSKA (reference sequence). DNA for the CDR3: TGCAGTGCCGCCGCTCCGGGGGGCGCCTACGAGCAGTACGTC. It specifies CSAAAPGGAYEQYV.

This chain connects TRBV4-1 to TRBJ1-6, with 11 nucleotides matching TRBD1. Per germline, CDR1 MGHRA and CDR2 YSYEKL. The ends lost 1 base at V and 12 bases at J; junction bases unmatched: 2. CDR3 length: 14 amino acids. The CDR3: CASSQAGQGGPLHF. The CDR3, as DNA: TGCGCCAGCAGCCAAGCGGGACAGGGGGGACCCCTCCACTTT.

CDR3 residues: CASSRYGQGRSYNEQFF. The DNA of the CDR3 is TGTGCCAGCAGCCGATACGGACAGGGACGGTCCTACAATGAGCAGTTCTTC. The chain employs TRBV7-2 and TRBJ2-1, with TRBD1 matching 8 bases. From germline, CDR1 is SGHTA and CDR2 FQGNSA. V shed 5 bases and J 1 base; nucleotides not matched to a gene: 10. The CDR3 has 17 amino acids.

This chain joins TRBV6-5 and TRBJ2-2; tentatively, D is TRBD2 (5 bases). The CDR3 consists of 12 residues. The germline V and J ends were trimmed by 7 bases and 6 bases, with 9 bases remaining between them. Germline V lookup: CDR1 MNHEY, CDR2 SVGAGI. The CDR3 DNA is TGTGCCAGCACGAGGGCCCCCGGGGAGCTGTTTTTT. It specifies CASTRAPGELFF.

This clonotype was recorded a few times. The chain has TRBV13 and TRBJ2-7; possible D gene TRBD2, 5 bases. The CDR3 extends over 13 amino acids. Germline-derived CDR1 and CDR2 are PRHDT and FYEKMQ (reference sequence). V lost 5 bases, J lost 7 bases, and 15 bases lay in between. CDR3: CASSPPDSGEQYF. For the CDR3, the DNA is TGTGCCAGCAGCCCCCCCGATTCGGGGGAGCAGTACTTC.

This clonotype was picked up many times. The CDR3 loop reads CASSQDRDRETQYF. In DNA form, the CDR3 reads TGCGCCAGCAGCCAAGATCGGGATAGGGAGACCCAGTACTTC. The chain recombines TRBV4-3 with TRBJ2-5; possible D gene TRBD2, 5 bases. CDR3 length equals 14 residues. Germline loops: CDR1 LGHNA, CDR2 YSLEER. V lost 0 bases to trimming and J lost 5 bases, with 10 bases between them.

This clonotype was seen a handful of times. The gene calls are TRBV13 and TRBJ2-6, with no clear D. The CDR3 totals 15 residues. Germline loops: CDR1 PRHDT, CDR2 FYEKMQ (reference sequence). Trimming took 2 bases from V and 2 from J, leaving 7 bases between them. In nucleotides, the CDR3 is TGTGCCAGCAGCTTATACCACCCTGGGGCCAACGTCCTGACTTTC. It codes for CASSLYHPGANVLTF.

This clonotype was observed a handful of times. This chain links TRBV7-2 with TRBJ2-7, with 9 bases fitting TRBD2. The CDR3 is made up of 17 amino acids. CDR1 SGHTA and CDR2 FQGNSA come from the germline V gene. V shed 5 bases and J 2 bases; nucleotides not matched to a gene: 13. Written as DNA, the CDR3 is TGTGCCAGCAGCCCATCCCAGACTAGCGGTGGGCCCTACGAGCAGTACGTC. This gives the protein CASSPSQTSGGPYEQYV.

The chain couples TRBV4-2 to TRBJ2-5, with TRBD2 matching 10 bases. Per germline, CDR1 LGHNA and CDR2 YNFKEQ. V lost 0 bases, J lost 5 bases, and 9 bases stayed unmatched. CDR3 length equals 17 residues. The CDR3 is CASSQEALAGMGETQYF. Written as DNA, the CDR3 is TGTGCCAGCAGCCAAGAGGCACTAGCGGGGATGGGGGAGACCCAGTACTTC.

V is TRBV4-1 and J is TRBJ2-3; D remains ambiguous. CDR3 size: 15 residues. Per the germline V gene, CDR1 is MGHRA and CDR2 is YSYEKL. The germline V and J ends were trimmed by 1 base and 1 base, with 9 bases remaining between them. The DNA of the CDR3 is TGCGCCAGCAGCCAAGGATATCGGGGCACAGATACGCAGTATTTT. Translating it yields CASSQGYRGTDTQYF.

The chain links TRBV2 to TRBJ2-5, with D maybe TRBD2 (6 bases). V dropped 7 bases and J dropped 2 bases, with 17 bases sitting between them. CDR1 and CDR2 from the germline V gene are SNHLY and FYNNEI. The CDR3 has 15 amino acids. The CDR3 loop is CASTNIVGRQETQYF. The CDR3 DNA sequence: TGTGCCAGCACCAACATTGTGGGGAGGCAAGAGACCCAGTACTTC.

This chain links TRBV12-3 or TRBV12-4 with TRBJ1-1; 8 bases are shared with TRBD1. Unmatched junction bases numbered 6, after V lost 5 bases and J lost 4 bases. The CDR3 length is 14 residues. The CDR3 region has the DNA TGTGCCAGCAGTGATACAGGGGGGTTCACTGAAGCTTTCTTT. It is translated as CASSDTGGFTEAFF.

This chain links TRBV12-3 or TRBV12-4 with TRBJ1-3, with a possible D match to TRBD1 (6 bases). The CDR3 loop spans 14 amino acids. V lost 6 bases and J 7 bases, leaving 16 bases between the germline ends. CDR3 sequence (DNA): TGTGCCAGCAGCTCCGACAGGCTCGGGAACACCATATATTTT. The encoded protein is CASSSDRLGNTIYF.

This clonotype was found many times. In nucleotides, the CDR3 is TGCAGCGGGGGGACCGACGCCTACGAGCAGTACTTC. Its protein is CSGGTDAYEQYF. This chain connects TRBV29-1 to TRBJ2-7, with D perhaps TRBD1 or TRBD2 (5 bases each). CDR3 size: 12 residues. Between the trimmed V and J ends, which lost 7 bases and 2 bases, there was a span of 12 bases. Germline loops: CDR1 SQVTM, CDR2 ANQGSEA.

CDR3 in amino acids: CASSQDRRGISYEQYF. The CDR3 DNA is TGCGCCAGCAGCCAAGATCGAAGGGGAATCTCCTACGAGCAGTACTTC. The chain carries TRBV4-3 and TRBJ2-7; D is perhaps TRBD1 (5 bases). The V end was cut by 0 bases, the J end by 0 bases, with 12 bases between. This CDR3 comprises 16 residues. Germline V gene lookup returns CDR1 LGHNA and CDR2 YSLEER.

The chain recombines TRBV7-6 with TRBJ2-3; TRBD1 matches 9 bases. Losses at the gene ends were 1 base for V and 4 bases for J; bases not matched to a gene: 15. Germline V gene lookup returns CDR1 SGHVS and CDR2 FNYEAQ. This CDR3 contains 19 residues. The CDR3 coding sequence is TGTGCCAGCAGCTTAGACCCTCCGAACCGGGACAGGGTTGCAGATACGCAGTATTTT. It is translated as CASSLDPPNRDRVADTQYF. The complete variable domain, with remaining parts taken from reference TRBV7-6 and TRBJ2-3, reads GAGVSQSPRYKVTKRGQDVALRCDPISGHVSLYWYRQALGQGPEFLTYFNYEAQQDKSGLPNDRFSAERPEGSISTLTIQRTEQRDSAMYRCASSLDPPNRDRVADTQYFGPGTRLTVL.

This chain uses TRBV14 with TRBJ2-5; no clear D gene. Trimming stripped 3 bases from V and 2 bases from J, with 4 bases between. Germline assignment: CDR1 SGHDN and CDR2 FVKESK. The CDR3 totals 12 residues. CDR3: CASSHIQETQYF. The CDR3 bases are TGTGCCAGCAGCCATATTCAAGAGACCCAGTACTTC.

In its sample, this clonotype was seen a few times. The J gene is TRBJ2-7, the V gene TRBV4-3; D perhaps matches TRBD2 (5 bases). Germline values: CDR1 LGHNA, CDR2 YSLEER. Between the trimmed V and J ends, which lost 4 bases and 5 bases, there was a span of 15 bases. The CDR3 loop spans 14 amino acids. CDR3 DNA sequence: TGCGCCAGCAGCCTCGTGGACGGGGTGGACGAGCAGTACTTC. Protein product: CASSLVDGVDEQYF.

This clonotype was picked up a small number of times. The rearrangement uses TRBV20-1 and TRBJ1-2, with D possibly being TRBD1 (5 bases). The V and J ends lost 3 bases and 8 bases respectively, with 13 bases between them. Germline assignment: CDR1 DFQATT and CDR2 SNEGSKA (reference sequence). The CDR3 loop spans 12 amino acids. CDR3 DNA: TGCAGTGCTAGTATGAGGGGTGGCGGCTACACCTTC. This codes for CSASMRGGGYTF.

In this sample, this clonotype turned up a few times. The chain employs TRBV9 and TRBJ2-3, with 7 bases lining up with TRBD2. The CDR3 totals 15 residues. Germline-derived CDR1 and CDR2 are SGDLS and YYNGEE. Trimming took 3 bases from V and 2 from J; bases not matched to a gene: 6. CDR3 in amino acids: CASSGSGYSTDTQYF. CDR3 bases: TGTGCCAGCAGCGGTAGCGGGTACTCCACAGATACGCAGTATTTT.